This TCR beta chain was sequenced during a study of vaccination and CD4 T cells after COVID-19. Study-level background: Convalescent patients gave post-COVID blood a median approximately 100 days post-diagnosis, range 35 to 161. The cells in question were stimulated using overlapping spike peptides derived from SARS-CoV-2, HCoV-NL63, HCoV-OC43 and HCoV-229E.

Regarding this clonotype: Its target is not known.

With the Oncomine TCR Beta short-read assay, DNA from cultured CD4+ T cells was sequenced. It was from cultured CD4+ T cells that genomic DNA was extracted. Each CDR3 protein gets one entry after TCRdb re-called the PCR reads with MiXCR. The sample records some 10,000 distinct CDR3 sequences, just over 55% being singletons. Treatment reported: 10-day PBMC culture with coronavirus spike peptide pools or control peptides (ViraFEST assay). Germline CDR1 reads SGHAT; CDR2 reads FQNNGV. The CDR3 spans 16 residues. With 1 base removed from V and 3 bases from J, the gap between germline ends came to 13 bases.

The sequencing input was CD4+ T cells from blood, cultured in vitro. The clonotype was recovered from a human donor who had recovered from COVID-19. The gene calls are TRBV11-2 and TRBJ1-3; no firm D call. CDR3 loop: CASSLAGSRVGNTIYF. In DNA, the CDR3 is TGTGCCAGCAGCTTAGCGGGGTCCAGAGTTGGAAACACCATATATTTT.